The 15 T cell receptor beta chains in this list originate from one sample, sequenced in a study of blood T cell repertoires in COVID-19. TCRdb's copy holds only in-frame clones and misses some; the assay was immunoSEQ multiplex PCR. The sample yields roughly 200,000 clones, 85% seen once. Sequencing was done on a sample of peripheral blood. The receptors here all came from an elderly woman with acute or convalescent COVID-19.

V usage is TRBV28 and J usage is TRBJ2-1; tentatively, D is TRBD1 (6 bases). Deletions cut 6 bases from V and 4 bases from J, with 10 bases between. Germline CDR1 is MDHEN and CDR2 is SYDVKM. The CDR3 has 13 residues. This chain's CDR3 is CASRRTEYNEQFF. CDR3 nucleotides: TGTGCCAGCAGAAGGACAGAATACAATGAGCAGTTCTTC.

This clone was seen only once. This rearrangement joins TRBV11-3 to TRBJ2-2, with D uncertain. Per germline, CDR1 SGHNT and CDR2 YENEEA. The CDR3 consists of 15 residues. V lost 1 base, J lost 0 bases, and 6 bases lay in between. CDR3 DNA sequence: TGTGCCAGCAGCTTAGCGCCAGCGAACACCGGGGAGCTGTTTTTT. This encodes CASSLAPANTGELFF.

The chain has TRBV5-1 and TRBJ2-1; 10 bases are a match to TRBD1. Germline-derived CDR1 and CDR2 are SGHRS and YFSETQ. This CDR3 has 15 amino acids. V shed 3 bases, J shed 4 bases, and the junction held 4 bases outside the gene matches. CDR3 sequence reads: CASSSPGQGYNEQFF. Here the CDR3 DNA reads TGCGCCAGCAGCTCGCCGGGACAGGGGTACAATGAGCAGTTCTTC.

Only one count was recorded for this clone. The chain combines TRBV30 with TRBJ1-1; the D gene is possibly TRBD1 (5 bases). V lost 0 bases and J 4 bases, leaving 9 bases between the germline ends. Germline assignment: CDR1 GTSNPN and CDR2 SVGIG (reference sequence). The CDR3 consists of 13 residues. The CDR3 nucleotides are TGTGCCTGGAGTGTAGCGGGGCTCACTGAAGCTTTCTTT. Protein product: CAWSVAGLTEAFF.

The rearrangement joins TRBV28 to TRBJ1-2, with D perhaps matching TRBD1 (6 bases). V lost 4 bases and J 8 bases, leaving 20 bases between the germline ends. Germline V gives CDR1 MDHEN, CDR2 SYDVKM. The CDR3 sequence is 15 residues long. The CDR3 sequence is CASSSWGTGSGGYTF. As DNA, the CDR3 is TGTGCCAGCAGTTCCTGGGGCACAGGGTCGGGCGGCTACACCTTC.

This clone has more than one count but fewer than ten. CDR3 DNA sequence: TGTGCCACCATTCCGACAGTGGGCCAAGAGACCCAGTACTTC. Its protein is CATIPTVGQETQYF. The chain has TRBV6-5 and TRBJ2-5, with D possibly matching TRBD1 (5 bases). The germline V gene encodes CDR1 MNHEY and CDR2 SVGAGI. Trimming took off 10 bases at V and 1 base at J, with 16 bases between the two ends. The CDR3 is made up of 14 amino acids.

This chain links TRBV2 with TRBJ2-2, with D perhaps matching TRBD1 (5 bases). The V end was cut by 2 bases, the J end by 7 bases, with 14 bases between. CDR1 SNHLY and CDR2 FYNNEI come from the germline V gene. The CDR3 is 15 residues long. CDR3 nucleotide sequence: TGTGCCAGCAGTGAATGGCAGGGAAGATTCGGGGAGCTGTTTTTT. This codes for CASSEWQGRFGELFF.

V and J are TRBV13 and TRBJ2-7, with D maybe TRBD2 (6 bases). With 2 bases removed from V and 2 bases from J, the gap between germline ends came to 13 bases. The CDR3 is 15 residues long. The germline V gene has CDR1 PRHDT and CDR2 FYEKMQ (reference sequence). The CDR3 sequence: CASSLLHGGTYEQYF. CDR3 DNA sequence: TGTGCCAGCAGCTTACTTCATGGGGGGACCTACGAGCAGTACTTC.

The chain combines TRBV7-6 with TRBJ1-3; 7 bases map to TRBD1. CDR1 SGHVS and CDR2 FNYEAQ come from the germline V gene. The CDR3 spans 19 residues. V lost 2 bases to trimming and J lost 2 bases; unmatched junction nucleotides: 15. The DNA of the CDR3 is TGTGCCAGCAGCTTAAATCCCCCATCCAACAGGGGTACTGGAAACACCATATATTTT. Its translation: CASSLNPPSNRGTGNTIYF.

The chain employs TRBV6-6 and TRBJ2-7, with D tentatively TRBD1 (7 bases). The CDR3 runs 14 residues. Germline lookup yields CDR1 MNHNY and CDR2 SVGAGI (reference sequence). The germline V and J ends were trimmed by 6 bases and 2 bases, with 14 bases remaining between them. In DNA, the CDR3 is TGTGCCAGCAGGATTGCGGGACAGCCCTACGAGCAGTACTTC. Protein product: CASRIAGQPYEQYF.

The V gene is TRBV7-3, the J gene TRBJ2-3; 11 bases align to TRBD2. V lost 8 bases and J lost 3; bases outside the gene matches: 1. Looked up from germline, CDR1 is SGHTA and CDR2 is FQGTGA. This CDR3 has 13 residues. The CDR3 DNA reads TGTGCCAGCCGGACTAGCGGGACAGATACGCAGTATTTT. Amino acid sequence: CASRTSGTDTQYF.

The CDR3: CASRTPPGSANTEAFF. The CDR3, as DNA: TGTGCCAGCAGGACCCCCCCCGGGTCAGCCAACACTGAAGCTTTCTTT. The chain is built from TRBV6-6 and TRBJ1-1; D remains unclear. Looked up from germline, CDR1 is MNHNY and CDR2 is SVGAGI (reference sequence). V lost 6 bases and J 2 bases, leaving 19 bases between the germline ends. The CDR3 runs 16 residues.

V gene TRBV5-6 combines with J gene TRBJ2-3, with 8 bases lining up with TRBD2. V was clipped by 3 bases and J by 3 bases; unmatched bases: 12. This CDR3 comprises 17 residues. The germline V gene encodes CDR1 SGHDT and CDR2 YYEEEE. The CDR3 DNA reads TGTGCCAGCAGCTCCGATGTAGGACTAGCCCGGACAGATACGCAGTATTTT. Its translation is CASSSDVGLARTDTQYF.

The genes are TRBV3-1 (or the pseudogene TRBV3-2) and TRBJ2-7; D remains unclear. Germline V lookup: CDR1 LGHDT, CDR2 YNNKEL (reference sequence). The CDR3 covers 13 residues. Trimming removed 4 bases at V and 4 bases at J, with 11 bases between. CDR3 DNA: TGTGCCAGCAGCCCTCTCGCCGGTTACGAGCAGTACTTC. Protein: CASSPLAGYEQYF.

J is TRBJ2-1 and V is TRBV5-1, with 10 nucleotides matching TRBD2. The CDR3 length is 15 residues. Germline values: CDR1 SGHRS, CDR2 YFSETQ. After removal of 0 bases from V and 6 bases from J, the junction contained 3 bases not matched to a gene. This CDR3 is CASSLVSGGTNEQFF. In nucleotides, the CDR3 is TGCGCCAGCAGCTTGGTTAGCGGGGGGACCAATGAGCAGTTCTTC.